The rows below give T cell receptor beta chains drawn from one sample of a study of T cell responses to AZD1222 COVID-19 vaccine. Some clones are missing from TCRdb's copy, which holds only in-frame ones; the method was immunoSEQ multiplex PCR. The data show about 120,000 clones, around 84% seen once. The input for sequencing was peripheral blood, taken 28 days after the second AZD1222 dose. The receptors come from an adult who received the AZD1222 COVID-19 vaccine. Both conserved end residues are part of each CDR3. The order of the fields is V gene, CDR3 protein.

TRBV4-3	CASSQESPGFNSPLHF
TRBV19	CASSLPRGDGTEKSTDTQYF
TRBV21-1	CASSKLRGRVPLYNEQFF
TRBV7-8	CASSLDRQNGYTF
TRBV30	CAWSGAGNQPQHF
TRBV5-1	CASSNGQGNYGYTF
TRBV4-3	CASSQDRAGAEGYTF
TRBV28	CASSFGYYEQYF
TRBV28	CASNDRTSGRRSYNEQFF
TRBV12-3/TRBV12-4	CASSPRSEAFF
TRBV2	CASMGGLNEQFF
TRBV27	CASSLGTGSYNEQFF
TRBV4-1	CASSLNPGTGGSSYNSPLHF
TRBV27	CASKIAGGPTDTQYF
TRBV4-2	CASSQDLAKNIQYF
TRBV5-6	CASSLGLAIGELFF